These 3 T cell receptor beta chains came from one sample sequenced in a study of shared clonotypes between healthy human individuals. Repertoires were generated with immunoSEQ multiplex PCR, while TCRdb's copy carries only in-frame clones and drops some. The table records 2 million to 2.5 million clones, roughly 93% of them present only once. The sample comprised naive CD4+ T cells from PBMCs. As to subset: CD45RA+ positively selected. The source is a man aged 18 to 29 in good health. Some clones in this sample may be carry-over from other donors' samples.

The V call is TRBV6-5, the J call TRBJ2-1, with 9 positions matching TRBD2. The J segment lost 5 bases and the V segment lost 7 bases, leaving 9 bases of the junction unmatched. Germline loops: CDR1 MNHEY, CDR2 SVGAGI. CDR3 length: 15 residues. CDR3 protein: CASIISGSLNNEQFF. The CDR3 DNA reads TGTGCCAGCATCATTAGCGGGAGCCTTAACAATGAGCAGTTCTTC.

The V call is TRBV7-2, the J call TRBJ2-3, with 7 positions matching TRBD2. CDR1 SGHTA and CDR2 FQGNSA come from the germline V gene. The CDR3 has 16 amino acids. Trimming cost V 5 bases and J 0 bases; bases outside gene matches: 8. CDR3 bases: TGTGCCAGCAGCCTCAGACTAGCTTCTAGCACAGATACGCAGTATTTT. Residues: CASSLRLASSTDTQYF.

V gene TRBV20-1 combines with J gene TRBJ1-1, with D unresolved. The germline V gene has CDR1 DFQATT and CDR2 SNEGSKA (reference sequence). The CDR3 has 11 residues. The V end lost 3 bases, the J end lost 3 bases, and 5 bases lay between the germline ends. CDR3 nucleotides: TGCAGTGCTAGTTTTCACACTGAAGCTTTCTTT. It yields the protein CSASFHTEAFF.